This TCR beta chain was retrieved from a study of shared clonotypes between healthy human individuals. Overall study results and limits: Deeper or shallower sequencing was expected to change how clonotypes are shared among donors. Represented diversity, genetic and exposure-history alike, was limited by few donors.

Comment on this clone: The antigen remains undetermined.

V lost 7 bases to trimming and J lost 6 bases; unmatched junction nucleotides: 15. The CDR3 is 15 residues long. Germline assignment: CDR1 SGHTA and CDR2 FQGNSA. Several immunoSEQ plates held equal portions of the genomic DNA taken from each subset. Data came from immunoSEQ multiplex PCR; TCRdb stores just in-frame clones and leaves some out. The sample contains some 1,100,000 clones, about 84% of which appear only once. Sequenced: memory CD4+ T cells from PBMCs. Documented subset: CD45RA-negative fraction. This TCR was recovered from a man younger than 35 in good health. Some clones in this sample may be carry-over from other donors' samples. This chain connects TRBV7-2 to TRBJ2-7, with 7 bases aligning to TRBD1. The DNA for the CDR3 is TGTGCCAGCACCCCCTTAAGGGCGGCAGGGGGCGAGCAGTACTTC. Encoded protein: CASTPLRAAGGEQYF.